This T cell receptor beta chain was recovered during a study of T cells in Graves' hyperthyroidism and ophthalmopathy. Germline lookup yields CDR1 DFQATT and CDR2 SNEGSKA (reference sequence). This CDR3 contains 15 residues. Unmatched junction bases numbered 9, after V lost 1 base and J lost 6 bases. Amplification targeted TCR beta CDR3 regions from RNA transcripts. An initial round of RT-PCR targeting the TCR CDR3 relied on the HTBI primer set. TCRdb used MiXCR to reprocess the multiplex PCR reads, holding one entry per CDR3 protein. Of nearly 600,000 distinct CDR3 sequences listed, approximately 14% are singletons.

The receptor was isolated from a woman in her thirties with Graves' hyperthyroidism that later progressed to Graves' ophthalmopathy. Sequenced material: blood. The chain has TRBV20-1 and TRBJ2-3; 8 bases are shared with TRBD2. CDR3 protein: CSARVGGTSLDTQYF. CDR3 bases: TGCAGTGCTAGAGTTGGCGGGACTAGTCTGGATACGCAGTATTTT.